This entry concerns a single TCR beta chain. The antigen remains unidentified. The repertoire was sequenced with immunoSEQ multiplex PCR; TCRdb's copy has only in-frame clones and lacks some. The table has about 1.1 million clones, 77% seen once; the top ten hold about 0.89%. The CDR3 contains 13 residues. V shed 8 bases and J shed 1 base, with 8 bases lying between them. Germline CDR1 reads WSHSY; CDR2 reads SAAADI. This record belongs to a study of shared clonotypes between healthy human individuals. Across the study: The study used three CD4 naive, three CD4 memory, two CD8 naive and one CD8 memory plate per donor.

Study observations and caveats: The study generally estimated greater richness for naive than memory subsets. About 5% was the fraction of naive CD4 clonotypes found shared across four donors.

Sequenced input: memory CD4+ T cells from PBMCs. Subset of the sample: CD45RA-negative fraction. This sequence was found in a man between 18 and 35 years old in good health. Some clones in this sample may be carry-over from other donors' samples. The genes are TRBV10-2 and TRBJ2-2; D is unclear. This CDR3 is CASGTQNTGELFF. The CDR3 nucleotides are TGCGCCAGCGGTACACAGAACACCGGGGAGCTGTTTTTT.